This T cell receptor (beta chain) was documented in a study of control samples from healthy donors and cancer patients. TCRdb's copy holds only in-frame clones and misses some; the assay was immunoSEQ multiplex PCR. The table includes around 130,000 clones, around nine tenths detected once. Trimming took 7 bases from V and 4 from J, leaving 11 bases between them. Germline CDR1 MNHEY, CDR2 SMNVEV (reference sequence). This CDR3 comprises 13 residues. The clonotype comes from a man aged 50 or older with head and neck cancer. The material sequenced was PBMCs. The V gene is TRBV27, the J gene TRBJ1-5; D is possibly TRBD1 (6 bases). The CDR3 protein is CASTEGVNQPQHF. Written as DNA, the CDR3 is TGTGCCAGCACCGAGGGGGTGAATCAGCCCCAGCATTTT.